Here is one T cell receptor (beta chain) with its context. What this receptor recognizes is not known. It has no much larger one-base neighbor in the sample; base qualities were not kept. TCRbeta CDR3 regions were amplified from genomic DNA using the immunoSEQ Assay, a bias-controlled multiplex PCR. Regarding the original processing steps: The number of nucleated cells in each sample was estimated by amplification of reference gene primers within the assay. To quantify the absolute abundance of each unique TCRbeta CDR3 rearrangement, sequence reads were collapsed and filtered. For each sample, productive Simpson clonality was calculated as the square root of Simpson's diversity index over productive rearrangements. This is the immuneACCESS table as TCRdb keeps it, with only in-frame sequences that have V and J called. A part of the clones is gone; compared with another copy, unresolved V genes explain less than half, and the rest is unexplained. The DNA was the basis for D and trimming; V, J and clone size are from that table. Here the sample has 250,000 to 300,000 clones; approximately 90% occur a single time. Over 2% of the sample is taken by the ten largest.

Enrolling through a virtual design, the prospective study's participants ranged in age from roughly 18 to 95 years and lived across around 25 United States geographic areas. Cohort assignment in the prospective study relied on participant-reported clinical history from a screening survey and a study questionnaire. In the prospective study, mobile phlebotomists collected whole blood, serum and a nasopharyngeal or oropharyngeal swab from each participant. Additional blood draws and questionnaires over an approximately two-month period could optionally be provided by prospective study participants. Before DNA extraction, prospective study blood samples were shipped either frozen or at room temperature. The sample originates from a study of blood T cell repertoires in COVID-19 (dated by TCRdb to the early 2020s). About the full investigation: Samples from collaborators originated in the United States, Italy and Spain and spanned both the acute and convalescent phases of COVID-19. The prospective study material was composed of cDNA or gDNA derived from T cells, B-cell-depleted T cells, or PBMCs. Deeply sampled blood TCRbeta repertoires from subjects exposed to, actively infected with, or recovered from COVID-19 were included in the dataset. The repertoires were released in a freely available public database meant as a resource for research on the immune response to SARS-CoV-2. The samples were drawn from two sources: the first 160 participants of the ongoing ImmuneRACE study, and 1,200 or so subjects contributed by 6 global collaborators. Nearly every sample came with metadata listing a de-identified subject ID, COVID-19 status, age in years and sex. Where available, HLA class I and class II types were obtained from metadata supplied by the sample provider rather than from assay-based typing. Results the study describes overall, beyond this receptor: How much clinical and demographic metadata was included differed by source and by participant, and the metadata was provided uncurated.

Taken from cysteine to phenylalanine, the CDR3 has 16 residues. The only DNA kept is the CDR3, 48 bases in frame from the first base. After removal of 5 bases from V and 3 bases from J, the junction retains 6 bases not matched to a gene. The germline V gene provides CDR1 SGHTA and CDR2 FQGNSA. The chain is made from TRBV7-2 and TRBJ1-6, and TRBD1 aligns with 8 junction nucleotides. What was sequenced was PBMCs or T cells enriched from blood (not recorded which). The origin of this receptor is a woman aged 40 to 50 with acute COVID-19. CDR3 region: CASSAQGARYNSPLHF. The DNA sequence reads TGTGCCAGCAGCGCCCAGGGGGCGCGCTATAATTCACCCCTCCACTTT.